This TCR beta chain comes out of a study of shared clonotypes between healthy human individuals. With 1 base clipped from V and 0 bases from J, the junction kept 2 bases outside the gene matches. The V gene's germline CDR1 is SGHAT and CDR2 FQNNGV. The CDR3 consists of 16 residues. General study results and limits: Among donors, sharing of clonotypes was expected to be affected by sequencing depth.

A note on this clone: The antigen is not known.

Libraries were prepared by immunoSEQ multiplex PCR; TCRdb keeps only in-frame clonotypes and omits some of them. The profile covers some 500,000 clones, with about 96% appearing a single time and about 0.06% taken by the ten largest. What was sequenced was naive CD4+ T cells sorted from blood. This sample's subset: CD45RA+ positively selected. The sequence was obtained from a woman between 25 and 40 years old in good health. The chain couples TRBV11-2 to TRBJ2-1; 8 bases line up with TRBD2. CDR3 in amino acids: CASSLAGGGSYNEQFF. CDR3 bases: TGTGCCAGCAGCTTAGCGGGAGGGGGCTCCTACAATGAGCAGTTCTTC.